The sequence of this T cell receptor (beta chain) was determined in a study of blood T cells in healthy people across ages. The sample providers were healthy Caucasian people from Russia, aged about 6 to 95. Samples each yielded at least 6 micrograms of total RNA. The CDR3 spans 16 residues. Looked up from germline, CDR1 is LNHNV and CDR2 is YYDKDF (reference sequence). The authors ran a second PCR of roughly 6 to 11 cycles using a sample-barcoded 5' primer and a J-beta primer mix. Each CDR3 protein is one row after TCRdb ran MiXCR on the 5' RACE reads. The sample records about 1,500,000 distinct CDR3 sequences, about 30% being singletons. Concerning this clonotype itself: An end of the junction differs from the germline gene, which may be a read error.

Sequenced input: blood. This clonotype was obtained from a woman aged 25 to 39 in good health. The rearrangement uses TRBV15 and TRBJ2-1, with 9 bases aligning to TRBD1. Here the CDR3 DNA reads TGTGCCACCAGCAGCCCGGACAGGGGAGTCTACAATGAGCATTTCTTC. Residues: CATSSPDRGVYNEHFF.